This T cell receptor (beta chain) was captured by sequencing in a study of OX40 agonist ivuxolimab in advanced cancers. Overall study findings and caveats: With doses of 0.1-3.0 mg/kg, partial responders showed among the lowest clonal expansion. Some of the nonresponding patients also showed low levels of normalized T-cell clonal expansion. More expanded clones were seen, on average, in CD8+ T cells than in CD4+.

Details on this clone: What it recognizes is unknown.

V was pared by 4 bases and J by 0 bases, with 15 bases between. Germline loops: CDR1 LGHNA, CDR2 YSLEER. The CDR3 runs 16 residues. Autoimmune disease history or systemic immunosuppression excluded patients. This table comes from immunoSEQ multiplex PCR, and its TCRdb copy is limited to in-frame clones, with some not included. The top ten hold around 4% of the sample, which has nearly 45,000 clones, roughly 80% seen once. The V gene is TRBV4-3, the J gene TRBJ1-2; D gene uncertain. Here the sequenced sample was CD4+ or CD8+ T cells sorted from blood, taken in a trial of the OX40 agonist ivuxolimab. This receptor was obtained from an adult with an advanced solid tumor such as melanoma, head and neck, liver or kidney cancer. The CDR3 sequence is CASSPQEAPTNYGYTF. In nucleotides, the CDR3 is TGCGCCAGCAGCCCTCAAGAGGCCCCTACTAACTATGGCTACACCTTC.